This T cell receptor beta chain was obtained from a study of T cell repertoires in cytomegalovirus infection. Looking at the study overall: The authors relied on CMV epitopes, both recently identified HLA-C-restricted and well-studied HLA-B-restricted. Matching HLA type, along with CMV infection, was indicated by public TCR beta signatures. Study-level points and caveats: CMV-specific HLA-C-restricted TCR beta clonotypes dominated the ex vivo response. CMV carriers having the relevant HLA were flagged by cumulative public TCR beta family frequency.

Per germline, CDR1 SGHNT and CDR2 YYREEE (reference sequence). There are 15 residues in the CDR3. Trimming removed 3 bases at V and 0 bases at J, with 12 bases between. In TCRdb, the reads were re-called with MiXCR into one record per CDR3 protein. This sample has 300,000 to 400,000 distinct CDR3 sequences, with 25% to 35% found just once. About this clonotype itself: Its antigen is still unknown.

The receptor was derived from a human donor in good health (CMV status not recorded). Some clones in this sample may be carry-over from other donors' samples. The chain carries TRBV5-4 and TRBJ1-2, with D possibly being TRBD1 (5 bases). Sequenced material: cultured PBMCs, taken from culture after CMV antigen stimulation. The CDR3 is CASSSVGRSNYGYTF. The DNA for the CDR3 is TGTGCCAGCAGCTCTGTGGGACGGTCTAACTATGGCTACACCTTC.